This T cell receptor (beta chain) was obtained from a study of regulatory and conventional T cells in RAG deficiency. Notes on the study in general: Sorted Omenn CD25-high CD127-low cells may not be bona fide Tregs. In Omenn syndrome, Treg and Tconv repertoires overlapped >90%.

Blood CD4+ CD25-low CD127-high conventional T cells supplied the genomic DNA template. Notes on this clone: Its antigen is undetermined.

Trimming removed 2 bases at V and 0 bases at J, with 11 bases between. Per germline, CDR1 GTSNPN and CDR2 SVGIG (reference sequence). The CDR3 totals 14 residues. TCRdb keeps only in-frame clones here, not all; method: immunoSEQ multiplex PCR. The data hold about 24,000 clones, with 95% to 96% observed a single time. The same data also contributed to another study, on regulatory T cells. Turning to that study: The PCR used 52 TRBV and 13 TRBJ primers. In patients, unique TRB V-J pairs were restricted and V/J usage skewed, especially in Tregs.

Input material: CD25- CD4+ T cells sorted from blood. The clonotype comes from a human donor in good health. This chain uses TRBV30 with TRBJ2-7; no clear D gene. The CDR3 sequence is CAWSPRQSSYEQYF. The CDR3 DNA sequence: TGTGCCTGGAGTCCGCGGCAGAGCTCCTACGAGCAGTACTTC.